This entry lists 5 T cell receptor beta chains sequenced from one sample in a study of T-cell memory formation after mild COVID-19. From the 5' RACE reads, TCRdb called clonotypes with MiXCR, one entry per CDR3 protein. The sample shows approximately 150,000 distinct CDR3 sequences, roughly 14% of them seen only once. Sequenced material: PBMCs or a T cell subset sorted from them (not recorded which). These receptors were taken from an adult woman who had mild COVID-19 (a few samples of this study predate the infection). Cell type and time point are not known.

The J gene is TRBJ2-7, the V gene TRBV5-1; D assignment may be TRBD1 or TRBD2 (5 bases each). Germline values: CDR1 SGHRS, CDR2 YFSETQ. The CDR3 has 14 amino acids. V was shortened by 4 bases and J by 3 bases, with 14 bases between the two germline ends. CDR3 in amino acids: CASSPQRGGYEQYF. The CDR3 coding sequence is TGCGCCAGCAGCCCCCAGAGGGGTGGCTACGAGCAGTACTTC.

CDR3 region: CASSLAVAGLAEQYF. Here the CDR3 DNA reads TGTGCCAGCAGTTTAGCGGTGGCAGGGTTGGCCGAGCAGTACTTC. The rearrangement joins TRBV12-3 or TRBV12-4 to TRBJ2-7, with a tentative D call TRBD1 (5 bases). Trimming left V 0 bases short and J 6 bases short, with 15 bases between. The CDR3 runs to 15 residues.

The genes are TRBV11-1 and TRBJ2-2; no firm D call. The CDR3 contains 15 residues. CDR1 SGHAT and CDR2 FQDESV come from the germline V gene (reference sequence). With 5 bases removed from V and 1 base from J, the gap between germline ends came to 11 bases. The CDR3 region has the DNA TGTGCCAGCAGCCCACCTAACAGGAACACCGGGGAGCTGTTTTTT. Protein product: CASSPPNRNTGELFF.

This clonotype was seen only a few times. The chain employs TRBV7-2 and TRBJ2-5; D uncertain. V lost 1 base and J lost 7, with 10 bases in between. Germline assignment: CDR1 SGHTA and CDR2 FQGNSA. CDR3 length: 13 amino acids. The CDR3 reads CASSLGPSGTQYF. The CDR3 nucleotides read TGTGCCAGCAGCTTAGGACCCTCGGGGACCCAGTACTTC.

The table lists this clonotype with a few counts. The J gene is TRBJ2-1, the V gene TRBV24-1; the match to TRBD2 covers 11 bases. The CDR3 runs to 13 residues. V shed 1 base, J shed 14 bases, and the junction held 3 bases outside the gene matches. Germline CDR1 reads KGHDR; CDR2 reads SFDVKD. The DNA for the CDR3 is TGTGCCACCAGTGATTTAATAGCGGGAGGGAAGTTCTTC. Its protein is CATSDLIAGGKFF.